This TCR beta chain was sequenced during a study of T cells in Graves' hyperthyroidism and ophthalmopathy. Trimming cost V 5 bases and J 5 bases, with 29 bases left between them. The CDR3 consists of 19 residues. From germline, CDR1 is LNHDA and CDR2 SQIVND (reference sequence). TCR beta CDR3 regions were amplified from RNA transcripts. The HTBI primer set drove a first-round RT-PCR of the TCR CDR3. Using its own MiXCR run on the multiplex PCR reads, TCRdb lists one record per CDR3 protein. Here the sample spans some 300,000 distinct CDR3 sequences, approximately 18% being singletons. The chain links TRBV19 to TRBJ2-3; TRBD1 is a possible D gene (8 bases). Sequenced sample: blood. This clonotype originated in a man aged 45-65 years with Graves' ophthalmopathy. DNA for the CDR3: TGTGCCAGTAGTCCGCGGGGGACAGGACCATCCTCACACGGAGATACGCAGTATTTT. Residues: CASSPRGTGPSSHGDTQYF.